A selection of T cell receptor beta chains follows, all from one sample in a study of beta chain features in type 1 diabetes. TCRdb keeps only in-frame clones here, not all; method: immunoSEQ multiplex PCR. This sample has fewer than 900,000 clones; roughly a sixth occur once, and the top ten carry 0.02% to 0.03%. The sample consisted of naive CD4+ T cells from blood. These receptors were collected from a woman under 30 in good health. The CDR3 runs from the conserved cysteine through the conserved F or W. The D gene is left open where the match is weak. Size is stated for part of the rows, as once, few or many counts, or as a class when the clone is expanded.

abundance	j_gene	d_gene	v_gene	CDR3aa	CDR3nt
few	TRBJ2-1	TRBD2	TRBV28	CASSTGYGRGGDNEQFF	TGTGCCAGCAGCACAGGTTACGGGAGGGGGGGAGACAATGAGCAGTTCTTC
.	TRBJ2-4	.	TRBV7-2	CASSLAGLAKNIQYF	TGTGCCAGCAGCTTAGCAGGACTAGCCAAAAACATTCAGTACTTC
few	TRBJ2-7	TRBD2	TRBV7-2	CASSLGGRGYEQYF	TGTGCCAGCAGCTTAGGAGGGAGGGGCTACGAGCAGTACTTC
.	TRBJ1-2	.	TRBV4-1	CASSRRGDGGYTF	TGCGCCAGCAGCAGAAGGGGTGATGGTGGCTACACCTTC
few	TRBJ2-1	.	TRBV2	CASRIGPSAGEQFF	TGTGCCAGCAGAATAGGTCCGTCAGCCGGTGAGCAGTTCTTC
few	TRBJ2-1	.	TRBV4-2	CASSQGGSSYNEQFF	TGTGCCAGCAGCCAAGGAGGTTCATCCTACAATGAGCAGTTCTTC
few	TRBJ2-3	.	TRBV5-8	CASGKGTDTQYF	TGTGCCAGCGGGAAAGGAACAGATACGCAGTATTTT
.	TRBJ2-1	.	TRBV28	CASSLGLGDEQFF	TGTGCCAGCAGTTTGGGACTGGGGGATGAGCAGTTCTTC
few	TRBJ2-3	.	TRBV7-2	CASSRVGHNTDTQYF	TGTGCCAGCAGCCGGGTCGGACATAACACAGATACGCAGTATTTT
few	TRBJ2-1	TRBD2	TRBV6-4	CASAPLAGSNEQFF	TGTGCCAGCGCCCCACTAGCGGGATCCAATGAGCAGTTCTTC
.	TRBJ2-1	.	TRBV19	CASTLFGGNEQFF	TGTGCCAGTACCCTTTTCGGTGGGAATGAGCAGTTCTTC
.	TRBJ2-5	.	TRBV18	CASSPGAGLETQYF	TGTGCCAGCTCACCAGGGGCGGGACTGGAGACCCAGTACTTC
few	TRBJ2-1	.	TRBV5-6	CASSQTVGEQFF	TGTGCCAGCAGCCAGACGGTTGGTGAGCAGTTCTTC
.	TRBJ2-2	.	TRBV28	CASIQQYTGELFF	TGTGCCAGCATTCAGCAGTACACCGGGGAGCTGTTTTTT
few	TRBJ2-3	TRBD2	TRBV7-3	CASSLGTSGSGGTDTQYF	TGTGCCAGCAGTCTCGGGACTAGCGGGAGCGGAGGCACAGATACGCAGTATTTT
few	TRBJ2-2	TRBD1	TRBV10-3	CATGDRGVNTGELFF	TGTGCCACGGGGGACAGGGGCGTGAACACCGGGGAGCTGTTTTTT
.	TRBJ2-1	TRBD1	TRBV27	CASSQPGQGDEQFF	TGTGCCAGCAGTCAACCGGGACAGGGCGATGAGCAGTTCTTC